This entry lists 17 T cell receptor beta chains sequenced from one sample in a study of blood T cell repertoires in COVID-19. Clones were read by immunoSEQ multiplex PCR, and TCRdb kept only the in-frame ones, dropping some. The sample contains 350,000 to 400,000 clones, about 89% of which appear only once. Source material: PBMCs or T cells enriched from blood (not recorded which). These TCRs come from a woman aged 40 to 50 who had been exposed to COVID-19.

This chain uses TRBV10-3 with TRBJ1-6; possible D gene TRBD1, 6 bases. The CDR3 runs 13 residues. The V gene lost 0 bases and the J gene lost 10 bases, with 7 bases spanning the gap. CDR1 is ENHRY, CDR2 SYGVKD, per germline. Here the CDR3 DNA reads TGTGCCATCAGTGAGTCGACAGGCTCACCCCTCCACTTT. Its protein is CAISESTGSPLHF.

CDR3: CASSQDFDRAGYGYTF. For the CDR3, the DNA is TGTGCCAGCAGCCAAGATTTTGACAGGGCTGGGTATGGCTACACCTTC. The chain carries TRBV3-1 (or the pseudogene TRBV3-2) and TRBJ1-2, with 7 bases identical to TRBD1. Germline V gene data show CDR1 as LGHDT and CDR2 as YNNKEL (reference sequence). CDR3 size: 16 residues. Trimming at V came to 0 bases and at J to 5 bases, leaving 9 bases not matched to a gene.

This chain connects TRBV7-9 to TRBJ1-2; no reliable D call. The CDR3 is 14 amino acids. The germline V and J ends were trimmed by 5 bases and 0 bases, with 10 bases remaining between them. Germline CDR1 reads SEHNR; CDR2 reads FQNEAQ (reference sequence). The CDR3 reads CASSPHGTNYGYTF. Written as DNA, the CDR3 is TGTGCCAGCAGCCCCCACGGTACTAACTATGGCTACACCTTC.

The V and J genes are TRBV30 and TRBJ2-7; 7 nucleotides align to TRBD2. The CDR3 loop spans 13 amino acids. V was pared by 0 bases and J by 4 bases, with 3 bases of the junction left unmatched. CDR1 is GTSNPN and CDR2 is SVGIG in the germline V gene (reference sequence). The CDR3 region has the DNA TGTGCCTGGAGTGTACGGGGAGGGTACGAGCAGTACTTC. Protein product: CAWSVRGGYEQYF. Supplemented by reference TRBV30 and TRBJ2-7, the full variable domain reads SQTIHQWPATLVQPVGSPLSLECTVEGTSNPNLYWYRQAAGRGLQLLFYSVGIGQISSEVPQNLSASRPQDRQFILSSKKLLLSDSGFYLCAWSVRGGYEQYFGPGTRLTVT.

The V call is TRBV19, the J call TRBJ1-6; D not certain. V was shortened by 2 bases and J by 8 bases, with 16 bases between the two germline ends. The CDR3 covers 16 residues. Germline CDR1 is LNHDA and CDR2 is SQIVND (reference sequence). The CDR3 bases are TGTGCCAGTAGTATACCCCCGGCAGGCGCTGATTCACCCCTCCACTTT. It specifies CASSIPPAGADSPLHF. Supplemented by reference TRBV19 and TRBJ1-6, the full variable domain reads DGGITQSPKYLFRKEGQNVTLSCEQNLNHDAMYWYRQDPGQGLRLIYYSQIVNDFQKGDIAEGYSVSREKKESFPLTVTSAQKNPTAFYLCASSIPPAGADSPLHFGNGTRLTVT.

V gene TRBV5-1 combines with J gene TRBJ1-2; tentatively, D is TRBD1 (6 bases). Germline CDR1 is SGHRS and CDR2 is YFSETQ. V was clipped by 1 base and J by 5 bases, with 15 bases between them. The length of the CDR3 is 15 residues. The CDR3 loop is CASSLSVRDIYGYTF. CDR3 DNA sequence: TGCGCCAGCAGCTTGTCGGTCAGGGACATATATGGCTACACCTTC.

The CDR3 protein is CASVLTVNTEAFF. CDR3 coding DNA: TGTGCCAGCGTGTTAACAGTCAACACTGAAGCTTTCTTT. This rearrangement joins TRBV12-3 or TRBV12-4 to TRBJ1-1; D unresolved. Trimming removed 8 bases from V and 2 bases from J, with 12 bases in between. The CDR3 length is 13 residues.

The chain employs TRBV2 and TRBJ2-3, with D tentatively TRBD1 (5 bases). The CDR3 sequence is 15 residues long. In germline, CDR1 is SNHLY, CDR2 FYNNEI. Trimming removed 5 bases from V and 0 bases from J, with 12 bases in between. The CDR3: CASSPQGLSTDTQYF. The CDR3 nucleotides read TGTGCCAGCAGTCCCCAGGGTTTAAGCACAGATACGCAGTATTTT.

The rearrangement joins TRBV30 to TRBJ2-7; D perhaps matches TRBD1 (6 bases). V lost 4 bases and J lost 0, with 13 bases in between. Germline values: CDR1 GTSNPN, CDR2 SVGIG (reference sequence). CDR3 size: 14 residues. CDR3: CAWTPDSYSYEQYF. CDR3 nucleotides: TGTGCCTGGACGCCGGACAGTTACTCCTACGAGCAGTACTTC.

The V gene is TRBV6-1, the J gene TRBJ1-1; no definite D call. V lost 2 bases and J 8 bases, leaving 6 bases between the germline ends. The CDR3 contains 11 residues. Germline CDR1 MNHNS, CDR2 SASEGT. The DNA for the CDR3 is TGTGCCAGCAGTGAATCCCTCGAAGCTTTCTTT. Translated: CASSESLEAFF.

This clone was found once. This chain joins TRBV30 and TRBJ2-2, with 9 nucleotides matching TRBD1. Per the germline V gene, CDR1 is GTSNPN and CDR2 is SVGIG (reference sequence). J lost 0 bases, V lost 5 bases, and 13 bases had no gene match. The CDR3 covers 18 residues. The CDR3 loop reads CAWSATDRGPANTGELFF. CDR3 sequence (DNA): TGTGCCTGGTCTGCTACGGACAGGGGACCTGCGAACACCGGGGAGCTGTTTTTT.

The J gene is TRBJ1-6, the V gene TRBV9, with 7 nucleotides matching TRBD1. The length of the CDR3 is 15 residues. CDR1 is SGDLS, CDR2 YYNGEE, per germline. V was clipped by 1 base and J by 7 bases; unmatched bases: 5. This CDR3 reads CASSVRGQLNSPLHF. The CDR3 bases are TGTGCCAGCAGCGTACGGGGACAGCTAAATTCACCCCTCCACTTT.

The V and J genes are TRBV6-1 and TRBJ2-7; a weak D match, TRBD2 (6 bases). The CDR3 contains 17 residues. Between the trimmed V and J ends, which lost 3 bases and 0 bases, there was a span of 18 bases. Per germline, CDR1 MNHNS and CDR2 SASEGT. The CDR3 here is CASSDLSGGLSSYEQYF. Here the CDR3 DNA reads TGTGCCAGCAGTGACTTATCCGGAGGGTTAAGCTCCTACGAGCAGTACTTC.

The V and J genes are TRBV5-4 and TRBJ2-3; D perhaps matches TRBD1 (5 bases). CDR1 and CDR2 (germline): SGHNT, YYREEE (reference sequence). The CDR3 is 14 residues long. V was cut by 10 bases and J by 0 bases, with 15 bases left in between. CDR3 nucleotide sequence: TGTGCCGCTGGGGCGGAGCCTAGCACAGATACGCAGTATTTT. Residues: CAAGAEPSTDTQYF.

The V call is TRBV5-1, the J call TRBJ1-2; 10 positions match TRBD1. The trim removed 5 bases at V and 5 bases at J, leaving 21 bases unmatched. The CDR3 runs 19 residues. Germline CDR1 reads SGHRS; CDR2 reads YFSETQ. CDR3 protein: CASSYPPTGQGRRGYGYTF. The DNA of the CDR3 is TGCGCCAGCAGTTACCCACCCACGGGACAGGGGCGCAGGGGTTATGGCTACACCTTC.

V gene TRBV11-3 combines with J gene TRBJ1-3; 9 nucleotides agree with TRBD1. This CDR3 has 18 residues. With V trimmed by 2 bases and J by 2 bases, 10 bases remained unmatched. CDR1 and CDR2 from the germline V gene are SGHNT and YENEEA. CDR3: CASSLMSYGQGPGNTIYF. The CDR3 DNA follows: TGTGCCAGCAGCTTAATGAGCTATGGACAGGGGCCTGGAAACACCATATATTTT.

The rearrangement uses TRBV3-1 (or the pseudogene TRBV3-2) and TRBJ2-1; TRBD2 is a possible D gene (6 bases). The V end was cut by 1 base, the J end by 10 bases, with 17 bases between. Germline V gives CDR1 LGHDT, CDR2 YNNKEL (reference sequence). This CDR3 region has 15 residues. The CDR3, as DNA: TGTGCCAGCAGCCAAGTACTAGCCGGGGTCGCCGAGCAGTTCTTC. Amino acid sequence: CASSQVLAGVAEQFF.